This T cell receptor (beta chain) was obtained from a study of CD8+CD57+ T cells in acquired aplastic anemia. Study as a whole: Isolated CD4+ and CD8+ cells, once sorted, yielded DNA averaging approximately 3 ug. Healthy donor CD4+ samples were sequenced to a depth that averaged around 9.8 million reads.

Genomic DNA served as template for TCR beta VDJ and CDR3 profiling. TCRdb used MiXCR to reprocess the reads, holding one entry per CDR3 protein. The sample records some 44,000 distinct CDR3 sequences, 55% to 80% being singletons. About this clonotype itself: What it binds is not known.

Study observations and caveats: Both patients and controls carried the same twenty-nine CD8+ CDR3 sequences.

The receptor comes from a human donor in good health, serving as a control. The sample taken for sequencing was sorted CD4+, CD8+, or CD8+CD57+ T cells (not recorded which) from PBMCs.

The CDR3 loop reads CSARNYGGEQFF. CDR3 in DNA: TGCAGTGCTAGAAATTATGGAGGGGAGCAGTTCTTC. The V call is TRBV20-1, the J call TRBJ2-1; D may be TRBD2 (6 bases). The ends were cut back, 2 bases at V and 10 bases at J, with 12 bases in the middle. CDR3 size: 12 residues. Germline CDR1 is DFQATT and CDR2 is SNEGSKA (reference sequence).